The clone carrying this T cell receptor (beta chain) occurred many times. Its antigen is not identified. The sample belongs to a study of T cells in Graves' hyperthyroidism and ophthalmopathy. Thyroid ultrasound, orbital computed tomography, clinical symptoms, and serum thyroxine and TRAb underpinned diagnoses. Researchers amplified the TCR beta CDR3 regions from RNA transcripts. HTBI primers were used for first-round RT-PCR of the TCR CDR3. From the multiplex PCR reads, TCRdb called clonotypes with MiXCR, one entry per CDR3 protein. Of 490,000 or so distinct CDR3 sequences in the sample, under 25% were seen once. Study conclusions and caveats: Most thyroid clonotypes expanded above 0.001 appeared in blood too. Prediction of ophthalmopathy progression came a median approximately 7 months pre-onset.

Losses at the gene ends were 0 bases for V and 3 bases for J; bases not matched to a gene: 9. CDR3 length: 17 amino acids. Germline assignment: CDR1 MNHEY and CDR2 SVGEGT. The origin of this receptor is a woman between 65 and 79 years old with Graves' ophthalmopathy. The specimen sequenced was blood. The V and J genes are TRBV6-2 or TRBV6-3 and TRBJ2-7; 9 nucleotides match TRBD2. CDR3 nucleotide sequence: TGTGCCAGCAGTTACTCGAGACTAGCGGAGGGGATCTACGAGCAGTACTTC. Encoded protein: CASSYSRLAEGIYEQYF.